This passage covers 15 T cell receptor beta chains from one sample sequenced in a study of identical twins. TCRdb re-called the 5' RACE reads through MiXCR, storing one row per CDR3 protein. The sample consists of about 470,000 distinct CDR3 sequences, approximately 25% of them appearing once. This same sample was also part of a study on T cells expressing NK-cell markers.

What was sequenced was CD4+ T cells sorted from blood. These receptors came from a young woman in good health.

This clonotype has just a few counts. This chain uses TRBV6-2 or TRBV6-3 with TRBJ2-5; 8 bases align to TRBD2. The V and J ends lost 6 bases and 4 bases, in that order; junction bases with no gene match: 13. Germline assignment: CDR1 MNHEY and CDR2 SVGEGT. This CDR3 spans 16 amino acids. The CDR3 reads CASRREGGGPRETQYF. The CDR3 DNA is TGTGCCAGCAGAAGAGAAGGCGGGGGGCCTCGAGAGACCCAGTACTTC.

This clonotype was found a few times. The chain couples TRBV5-1 to TRBJ2-6; the D gene is possibly TRBD2 (5 bases). The V end lost 5 bases, the J end lost 1 base, and 13 bases lay between the germline ends. Germline V gene sequence: CDR1 SGHRS, CDR2 YFSETQ. The CDR3 loop spans 16 amino acids. The CDR3 is CASREAPGSGANVLTF. The CDR3 DNA reads as TGCGCCAGCAGGGAGGCCCCCGGGTCTGGGGCCAACGTCCTGACTTTC.

As regards this clonotype: The junction departs from the called germline gene at one end, perhaps through a read error. The chain has TRBV10-3 and TRBJ2-1; a weak D match, TRBD2 (5 bases). The CDR3 totals 11 residues. The germline gives CDR1 ENHRY, CDR2 SYGVKD. CDR3 region: CTILERNEQFF. CDR3 sequence (DNA): TGTACCATCCTTGAGCGGAATGAGCAGTTCTTC.

Only one count was recorded for this clonotype. The rearrangement links TRBV15 to TRBJ2-5; D is unresolved. The CDR3 has 16 residues. Trimming took off 0 bases at V and 0 bases at J, with 11 bases between the two ends. Germline loops: CDR1 LNHNV, CDR2 YYDKDF (reference sequence). CDR3 in amino acids: CATSRDLVSDQETQYF. The CDR3 DNA sequence: TGTGCCACCAGCAGAGATTTGGTGTCAGACCAAGAGACCCAGTACTTC.

The sample holds one count of this clonotype. One end of the junction does not line up with germline, which may come from a read error. This sequence joins TRBV6-2 or TRBV6-3 and TRBJ1-1; D is unclear. CDR3 length equals 13 residues. Germline V gives CDR1 MNHEY, CDR2 SVGEGT. The DNA of the CDR3 is TGTGCCAGCATCAAGTCCGGGAACACTGAAGCTTTTTTT. Its translation is CASIKSGNTEAFF.

This clonotype has a handful of counts. This rearrangement joins TRBV27 to TRBJ2-4; 9 positions match TRBD2. V lost 5 bases, J lost 8 bases, and 10 bases stayed unmatched. This CDR3 is built from 15 residues. The V gene's germline CDR1 is MNHEY and CDR2 SMNVEV (reference sequence). CDR3 in DNA: TGTGCCAGCAGTCCCATATTAGCGGGGGAGGACATTCAGTACTTC. Protein: CASSPILAGEDIQYF.

This sequence joins TRBV30 and TRBJ1-1; D is unresolved. This CDR3 spans 10 amino acids. V lost 8 bases to trimming and J lost 5 bases, with 9 bases between them. From germline, CDR1 is GTSNPN and CDR2 SVGIG (reference sequence). The CDR3 sequence is CAGGVTEAFF. CDR3 nucleotide sequence: TGTGCCGGCGGGGTAACTGAAGCTTTCTTT.

This clonotype was seen only a few times. The V gene is TRBV25-1, the J gene TRBJ1-4, with D possibly matching TRBD1 (5 bases). CDR3 length: 14 amino acids. Trimming shortened V by 1 base and J by 4 bases, and 7 bases separated the two germline ends. Germline V lookup: CDR1 MGHDK, CDR2 SYGVNS. CDR3 region: CASSEWRGNEKLFF. CDR3 DNA sequence: TGTGCCAGCAGTGAATGGAGGGGTAATGAAAAACTGTTTTTT.

The chain combines TRBV5-1 with TRBJ1-1; D unclear. The CDR3 spans 13 residues. The germline V gene encodes CDR1 SGHRS and CDR2 YFSETQ. Trimming left V 3 bases short and J 0 bases short, with 6 bases between. The CDR3 here is CASSSRMNTEAFF. In DNA form, the CDR3 reads TGCGCCAGCAGCTCACGTATGAACACTGAAGCTTTCTTT.

This clonotype was seen a few times. This sequence joins TRBV20-1 and TRBJ2-1; tentative D call: TRBD2 (6 bases). The CDR3 is 11 amino acids. Trimming took off 3 bases at V and 12 bases at J, with 12 bases between the two ends. From germline, CDR1 is DFQATT and CDR2 SNEGSKA (reference sequence). Here the CDR3 reads CSASHGGGQFF. DNA of the CDR3: TGCAGTGCTAGCCATGGGGGAGGGCAGTTCTTC.

The sample holds a few counts of this clonotype. The chain is built from TRBV20-1 and TRBJ1-2; D gene uncertain. CDR3 length: 10 amino acids. Germline loops: CDR1 DFQATT, CDR2 SNEGSKA (reference sequence). V lost 5 bases to trimming and J lost 8 bases, with 9 bases between them. CDR3 sequence reads: CSAGLLGYTF. As DNA, the CDR3 is TGCAGTGCTGGGTTGCTCGGCTACACCTTC.

V usage is TRBV30 and J usage is TRBJ2-1; tentatively, D is TRBD2 (6 bases). Germline-derived CDR1 and CDR2 are GTSNPN and SVGIG (reference sequence). The V end lost 0 bases, the J end lost 12 bases, and 12 bases lay between the germline ends. The CDR3 sequence is 12 residues long. CDR3 protein: CAWSVIAGRQFF. The CDR3 coding sequence is TGTGCCTGGAGTGTTATTGCCGGGAGGCAGTTCTTC. Based on the CDR3 plus reference TRBV30 and TRBJ2-1, the full variable domain is SQTIHQWPATLVQPVGSPLSLECTVEGTSNPNLYWYRQAAGRGLQLLFYSVGIGQISSEVPQNLSASRPQDRQFILSSKKLLLSDSGFYLCAWSVIAGRQFFGPGTRLTVL.

This chain uses TRBV11-2 with TRBJ2-1; D may correspond to TRBD1 or TRBD2 (6 bases each). Germline loops: CDR1 SGHAT, CDR2 FQNNGV. This CDR3 contains 15 residues. V was cut by 2 bases and J by 3 bases, with 11 bases left in between. As DNA, the CDR3 is TGTGCCAGCAGCTTAACGGGGGCGGTCTACAATGAGCAGTTCTTC. This codes for CASSLTGAVYNEQFF.

This chain uses TRBV9 with TRBJ2-5; tentatively, D is TRBD2 (5 bases). Trimming took 0 bases from V and 5 from J, leaving 8 bases between them. The CDR3 extends over 13 amino acids. Germline V CDR1 and CDR2: SGDLS, YYNGEE. The CDR3 loop is CASSVGGAETQYF. CDR3 nucleotide sequence: TGTGCCAGCAGCGTAGGGGGAGCGGAGACCCAGTACTTC.

This clonotype was seen only a few times. The chain joins TRBV20-1 to TRBJ2-7, with D possibly being TRBD1 or TRBD2 (5 bases each). This CDR3 spans 14 amino acids. Per germline, CDR1 DFQATT and CDR2 SNEGSKA (reference sequence). V shed 1 base and J shed 6 bases, with 16 bases lying between them. The CDR3 region is CSARVRLAGTEQYF. The CDR3 region has the DNA TGCAGTGCTAGAGTTCGTCTCGCAGGGACCGAGCAGTACTTC.